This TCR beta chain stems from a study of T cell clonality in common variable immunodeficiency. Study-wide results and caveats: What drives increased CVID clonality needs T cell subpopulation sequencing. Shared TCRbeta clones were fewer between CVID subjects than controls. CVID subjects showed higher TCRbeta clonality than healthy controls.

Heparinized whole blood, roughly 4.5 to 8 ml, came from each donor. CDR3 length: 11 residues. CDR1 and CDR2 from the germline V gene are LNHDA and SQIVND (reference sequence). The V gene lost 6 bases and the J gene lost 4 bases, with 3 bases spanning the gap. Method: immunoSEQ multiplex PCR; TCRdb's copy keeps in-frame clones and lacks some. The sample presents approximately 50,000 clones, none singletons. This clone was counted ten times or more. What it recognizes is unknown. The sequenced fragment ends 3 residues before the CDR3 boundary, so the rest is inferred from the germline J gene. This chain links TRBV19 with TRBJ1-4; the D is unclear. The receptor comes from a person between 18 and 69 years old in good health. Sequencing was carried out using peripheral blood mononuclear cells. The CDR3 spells CASSYNEKLFF. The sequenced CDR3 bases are TGTGCCAGTAGCTATAATGAAAAA.